This T cell receptor beta chain was recorded in a study of blood T cell repertoires in COVID-19. The wider study: Spain, Italy and the United States supplied samples that represented acute and convalescent COVID-19.

Profiled with immunoSEQ multiplex PCR; TCRdb holds only in-frame clones, not every one. The sample records fewer than 450,000 clones, around nine tenths being singletons. Enrolled through a virtual design, the participants were between about 18 and 89 years of age and came from 24 US areas. Recovery among Cohort 3 donors was established by two negative PCRs, clearance, or symptom resolution. The sample consisted of PBMCs or T cells enriched from blood (not recorded which). The TCR originated in a woman aged 18-29 years who had recovered from COVID-19.

CDR3 amino acids: CASRRGYNQPQHF. In DNA form, the CDR3 reads TGTGCCAGCAGGAGGGGGTACAATCAGCCCCAGCATTTT. The gene calls are TRBV28 and TRBJ1-5, with D tentatively TRBD1 (6 bases). The germline CDR1 and CDR2 sequences are MDHEN and SYDVKM. The V gene lost 6 bases and the J gene lost 3 bases, with 9 bases spanning the gap. This CDR3 is built from 13 residues.